These 10 T cell receptor beta chains were all obtained from the same sample, sequenced in a study of blood T cell repertoires in COVID-19. TCRdb's copy holds only in-frame clones and misses some; the assay was immunoSEQ multiplex PCR. This sample carries approximately 300,000 clones, 85% to 90% of them seen once, and the ten largest clones take 4%. The sample comprised peripheral blood. All receptors derive from a woman between 50 and 59 years old with active or convalescent COVID-19.

The gene calls are TRBV27 and TRBJ2-1, with D possibly being TRBD1 (7 bases). CDR3 length: 16 residues. CDR1 and CDR2 (germline): MNHEY, SMNVEV (reference sequence). Trimming took 3 bases from V and 1 from J, leaving 13 bases between them. This chain's CDR3 is CASSFSRGESYNEQFF. Here the CDR3 DNA reads TGTGCCAGCAGTTTCTCCAGGGGGGAGTCCTACAATGAGCAGTTCTTC.

The chain has TRBV27 and TRBJ1-5; 9 bases line up with TRBD1. Trimming took 4 bases from V and 0 from J; bases not matched to a gene: 7. Germline CDR1 and CDR2: MNHEY and SMNVEV (reference sequence). CDR3 size: 17 residues. CDR3 loop: CASSSRQGGHSNQPQHF. CDR3 coding DNA: TGTGCCAGCAGTTCCCGACAGGGGGGTCATAGCAATCAGCCCCAGCATTTT.

The rearrangement links TRBV28 to TRBJ1-1, with TRBD1 identical over 7 bases. Per germline, CDR1 MDHEN and CDR2 SYDVKM. The CDR3 runs 15 residues. J lost 4 bases, V lost 1 base, and 6 bases had no gene match. The DNA of the CDR3 is TGTGCCAGCAGTTTATTGGGTTCAGGGGGCACTGAAGCTTTCTTT. Translation: CASSLLGSGGTEAFF.

In nucleotides, the CDR3 is TGTGCCAGCAGCAGGATAGTAGGGGGCCCGAGCTCACCCCTCCACTTT. Translated, it gives CASSRIVGGPSSPLHF. J is TRBJ1-6 and V is TRBV11-2, with TRBD1 matching 7 bases. The V and J ends lost 5 bases and 10 bases, in that order; junction bases with no gene match: 14. The CDR3 is 16 amino acids. Germline loops: CDR1 SGHAT, CDR2 FQNNGV.

The V call is TRBV29-1, the J call TRBJ1-3; 7 bases are shared with TRBD1. Unmatched junction bases numbered 12, after V lost 4 bases and J lost 0 bases. CDR3 length equals 17 residues. CDR1 and CDR2 (germline): SQVTM, ANQGSEA. DNA of the CDR3: TGCAGCGTTGTGGGGACAGCAAAACTGAGCTCTGGAAACACCATATATTTT. Amino acid sequence: CSVVGTAKLSSGNTIYF.

The CDR3 region is CASSTHGEGNQPQHF. DNA of the CDR3: TGTGCCAGCAGTACCCATGGGGAGGGCAATCAGCCCCAGCATTTT. The chain recombines TRBV27 with TRBJ1-5; D is ambiguous. V dropped 5 bases and J dropped 2 bases, with 13 bases sitting between them. CDR1 and CDR2 (germline): MNHEY, SMNVEV (reference sequence). This CDR3 contains 15 residues.

CDR3 amino acids: CASSQRSGRGADTQYF. In DNA, the CDR3 is TGTGCCAGCAGCCAAAGGAGTGGCAGGGGGGCAGATACGCAGTATTTT. The gene calls are TRBV5-5 and TRBJ2-3; TRBD1 might be the D (7 bases). The germline V gene has CDR1 SGHKS and CDR2 YYEKEE (reference sequence). The CDR3 is made up of 16 amino acids. Trimming took off 4 bases at V and 4 bases at J, with 19 bases between the two ends.

The rearrangement uses TRBV7-9 and TRBJ2-1; D is undetermined. The CDR3 extends over 18 amino acids. The germline CDR1 and CDR2 sequences are SEHNR and FQNEAQ (reference sequence). The V and J ends lost 5 bases and 7 bases respectively, with 27 bases between them. The CDR3 DNA reads as TGTGCCAGCAGCCCCCAATCCCTAGTGCTACGAACCATAAATGAGCAGTTCTTC. It is translated as CASSPQSLVLRTINEQFF.

The CDR3 region is CAISPGGNTGELFF. CDR3 bases: TGTGCCATCAGCCCAGGGGGGAACACCGGGGAGCTGTTTTTT. The chain joins TRBV10-3 to TRBJ2-2; TRBD1 matches 7 bases. CDR1 and CDR2 from the germline V gene are ENHRY and SYGVKD. There are 14 residues in the CDR3. With V trimmed by 6 bases and J by 1 base, 2 bases remained unmatched.

This clone has just one count. V and J are TRBV19 and TRBJ1-1, with 8 positions matching TRBD1. With V trimmed by 3 bases and J by 6 bases, 9 bases remained unmatched. The CDR3 extends over 15 amino acids. Germline lookup yields CDR1 LNHDA and CDR2 SQIVND (reference sequence). CDR3 bases: TGTGCCAGTAGTATCGCTCCCCAGGGGGCGGCTGAAGCTTTCTTT. This sequence encodes CASSIAPQGAAEAFF.